Shown below are 2 T cell receptor beta chains from a single sample sequenced in a study of vaccination and CD4 T cells after COVID-19. Cultured CD4+ T cell DNA was sequenced using the Oncomine TCR Beta short-read assay. One entry per CDR3 protein results from TCRdb running MiXCR on the PCR reads. The repertoire holds about 11,000 distinct CDR3 sequences, with 70% as singletons. The sample's treatment: roughly 10-day PBMC culture with coronavirus spike peptide pools or control peptides (ViraFEST assay). Their recognized antigens are unknown. The sample comprised CD4+ T cells from blood, cultured in vitro. The receptors shown here come from a human donor who had recovered from COVID-19.

About this clonotype: An end of the junction does not agree with germline; a read error may underlie this. V gene TRBV15 combines with J gene TRBJ2-7; 8 bases map to TRBD2. Per the germline V gene, CDR1 is LNHNV and CDR2 is YYDKDF (reference sequence). This CDR3 is built from 14 residues. This CDR3 is CATSRDTPNREGIF. The CDR3 DNA reads as TGTGCCACCAGCAGAGATACCCCCAACCGGGAGGGTATCTTC.

This chain connects TRBV28 to TRBJ1-1, with D perhaps matching TRBD1 (6 bases). The CDR3 is made up of 14 amino acids. Germline CDR1 is MDHEN and CDR2 is SYDVKM. The V and J ends lost 7 bases and 5 bases respectively, with 17 bases between them. In nucleotides, the CDR3 is TGTGCCAGCACAGCAGGGGCGGGGCGGACTGAAGCTTTCTTT. It encodes CASTAGAGRTEAFF.